This entry concerns a single T cell receptor beta chain. CDR1 and CDR2 (germline): SGHNT, YYREEE (reference sequence). V gave up 0 bases and J gave up 3 bases, with 6 bases separating them. CDR3 size: 13 residues. Use of 60 Vbeta and 13 Jbeta primers characterized the PCR. Sequenced by immunoSEQ multiplex PCR; TCRdb stores in-frame clones only, minus some. The table has more than 95,000 clones, around 79% seen once. The sample comes from a study of cytomegalovirus exposure and HLA in healthy donors. This TCR was recovered from a man aged 55-75 years in good health and CMV-seropositive. What was sequenced was PBMCs. The V call is TRBV5-4, the J call TRBJ1-1; the D is unclear. The CDR3 is CASSLGVYTEAFF. The DNA of the CDR3 is TGTGCCAGCAGCTTGGGAGTTTACACTGAAGCTTTCTTT. Full variable domain (remainder filled in from reference TRBV5-4 and TRBJ1-1): ETGVTQSPTHLIKTRGQQVTLRCSSQSGHNTVSWYQQALGQGPQFIFQYYREEENGRGNFPPRFSGLQFPNYSSELNVNALELDDSALYLCASSLGVYTEAFFGQGTRLTVV.